A single sample gave rise to the 19 T cell receptor beta chains below, sequenced in a study of CD8+ T cells in alopecia areata. RNA was extracted and reverse transcribed into cDNA as the sequencing template. Generated by immunoSEQ multiplex PCR, the TCRdb table keeps only in-frame clones and is missing some. The repertoire consists of some 120,000 clones, with under 65% occurring once and the leading ten covering 5% to 7%. Regarding treatment: oral pan-JAK inhibitor, 5-10 mg twice daily. Sequencing was performed on CD4+ T cells sorted from blood, taken at week 4, from a patient treated with tofacitinib. Every receptor here comes from a human donor with alopecia areata.

The chain employs TRBV29-1 and TRBJ1-2; 9 bases align to TRBD1. Germline CDR1 and CDR2: SQVTM and ANQGSEA. The length of the CDR3 is 15 residues. The V and J ends lost 4 bases and 7 bases, in that order; junction bases with no gene match: 13. The CDR3 coding sequence is TGCAGCGTTGCCAAGTGGGGGAGGGACAGGGCTGGCTACACCTTC. It translates to CSVAKWGRDRAGYTF.

This clone was recorded only once. V and J are TRBV4-3 and TRBJ1-2; D perhaps matches TRBD1 (5 bases). V was cut by 0 bases and J by 8 bases, with 10 bases left in between. The CDR3 extends over 13 amino acids. Looked up from germline, CDR1 is LGHNA and CDR2 is YSLEER. The CDR3 reads CASSQDPRGGYTF. For the CDR3, the DNA is TGCGCCAGCAGCCAAGATCCGCGGGGGGGCTACACCTTC.

The rearrangement uses TRBV4-2 and TRBJ1-2; TRBD1 agrees at 7 bases. The CDR3 sequence is 16 residues long. J gave up 3 bases and V 0 bases, and 7 bases lay outside the gene matches. CDR1 is LGHNA and CDR2 is YNFKEQ in the germline V gene. The CDR3 sequence: CASSQERADRDYGYTF. CDR3 coding DNA: TGTGCCAGCAGCCAAGAGAGGGCCGACAGGGACTATGGCTACACCTTC.

The V call is TRBV18, the J call TRBJ2-7; no firm D call. The germline CDR1 and CDR2 sequences are KGHSH and LQKENI. This CDR3 spans 14 amino acids. Trimming took off 0 bases at V and 7 bases at J, with 13 bases between the two ends. CDR3 residues: CASSPPFDTQEQYF. In nucleotides, the CDR3 is TGTGCCAGCTCACCACCGTTTGATACACAAGAGCAGTACTTC.

This clone was counted a single time. The chain links TRBV6-1 to TRBJ1-5; D might be TRBD1 (6 bases). Germline V gene data show CDR1 as MNHNS and CDR2 as SASEGT. V dropped 8 bases and J dropped 4 bases, with 9 bases sitting between them. This CDR3 comprises 12 residues. CDR3 residues: CASGRGNQPQHF. The CDR3 DNA sequence: TGTGCCAGCGGGAGGGGGAATCAGCCCCAGCATTTT.

A few counts support this clone. This chain links TRBV29-1 with TRBJ2-3; D call uncertain. V lost 3 bases and J lost 0, with 19 bases in between. This CDR3 spans 17 amino acids. From germline, CDR1 is SQVTM and CDR2 ANQGSEA. The CDR3, as DNA: TGCAGCGTTGATGGGCGTTTTGCGGATTCTAGCACAGATACGCAGTATTTT. Translating it yields CSVDGRFADSSTDTQYF.

In the case of this clone: In the same sample, other DNA sequences code for this CDR3. The chain recombines TRBV7-8 with TRBJ2-5; no clear D gene. V dropped 4 bases and J dropped 1 base, with 1 base sitting between them. The CDR3 sequence is 11 residues long. Germline V gene lookup returns CDR1 SGHVS and CDR2 FQNEAQ. The CDR3 here is CASSSQETQYF. CDR3 nucleotide sequence: TGTGCCAGCAGCTCCCAAGAGACCCAGTACTTC.

The CDR3 here is CASSLQRRTDTQYF. In nucleotides, the CDR3 is TGTGCCAGCAGTTTACAGAGGCGCACAGATACGCAGTATTTT. The chain uses TRBV27 and TRBJ2-3; unclear D gene. Germline V gives CDR1 MNHEY, CDR2 SMNVEV (reference sequence). V was pared by 2 bases and J by 1 base, with 7 bases between. The CDR3 is made up of 14 amino acids.

The CDR3 DNA follows: TGCGCCAGCAGCTTATCGGAGTACGGTTCACCCCTCCACTTT. It specifies CASSLSEYGSPLHF. V is TRBV5-1 and J is TRBJ1-6; no definite D call. CDR3 length: 14 amino acids. The germline gives CDR1 SGHRS, CDR2 YFSETQ. Trimming shortened V by 2 bases and J by 9 bases, and 12 bases separated the two germline ends.

This clone has just a few counts. The chain has TRBV29-1 and TRBJ2-3; D might be TRBD1 (5 bases). CDR3 length: 13 residues. Trimming took 3 bases from V and 6 from J, leaving 13 bases between them. Germline V gene data show CDR1 as SQVTM and CDR2 as ANQGSEA. For the CDR3, the DNA is TGCAGCGTTGATCATCAAAGACAGGATACGCAGTATTTT. Translated: CSVDHQRQDTQYF.

V gene TRBV23-1 combines with J gene TRBJ1-1; TRBD1 is a possible D gene (6 bases). TRBV23-1 is given ORF status, its function remaining uncertain. Trimming cost V 1 base and J 2 bases, with 11 bases left between them. The length of the CDR3 is 15 residues. The DNA for the CDR3 is TGCGCCAGCAGTCAATTTTCGGACAGAAACACTGAAGCTTTCTTT. This encodes CASSQFSDRNTEAFF.

The chain joins TRBV5-1 to TRBJ1-2, with TRBD1 matching over 7 bases. Germline V gene sequence: CDR1 SGHRS, CDR2 YFSETQ. Trimming cost V 3 bases and J 5 bases; bases outside gene matches: 7. The CDR3 runs to 14 residues. As DNA, the CDR3 is TGCGCCAGCAGCTCCGGACAGGAATCGTATGGCTACACCTTC. This translates into CASSSGQESYGYTF.

The chain links TRBV19 to TRBJ1-1; no clear D. Trimming left V 9 bases short and J 1 base short, with 15 bases between. This CDR3 spans 14 amino acids. Germline assignment: CDR1 LNHDA and CDR2 SQIVND (reference sequence). CDR3: CASVYSDTNTEAFF. The CDR3 nucleotides read TGTGCCAGCGTCTACTCGGATACGAACACTGAAGCTTTCTTT.

The rearrangement joins TRBV5-6 to TRBJ1-1, with D maybe TRBD1 (6 bases). Germline CDR1 and CDR2: SGHDT and YYEEEE. This CDR3 is built from 11 residues. V lost 0 bases to trimming and J lost 10 bases, with 7 bases between them. This CDR3 reads CASSLAGVAFF. The CDR3 bases are TGTGCCAGCAGCTTGGCAGGGGTAGCTTTCTTT.

This CDR3 is CAWRASGRAPFF. The CDR3 region has the DNA TGTGCCTGGCGAGCTAGCGGGAGGGCCCCGTTCTTC. This sequence joins TRBV30 and TRBJ2-1, with 12 bases aligning to TRBD2. The V gene end was trimmed by 5 bases and the J gene end by 15 bases; junction bases not matched to a gene: 8. CDR1 is GTSNPN, CDR2 SVGIG, per germline (reference sequence). The CDR3 consists of 12 residues. The full variable domain, in which reference TRBV30 and TRBJ2-1 provide the parts outside the CDR3, is SQTIHQWPATLVQPVGSPLSLECTVEGTSNPNLYWYRQAAGRGLQLLFYSVGIGQISSEVPQNLSASRPQDRQFILSSKKLLLSDSGFYLCAWRASGRAPFFGPGTRLTVL.

Here the CDR3 reads CASTRDTTETQYF. The CDR3 DNA follows: TGCGCCAGCACGAGGGATACGACAGAGACCCAGTACTTC. The V and J genes are TRBV5-1 and TRBJ2-5, with D tentatively TRBD2 (5 bases). Germline lookup yields CDR1 SGHRS and CDR2 YFSETQ. The CDR3 loop spans 13 amino acids. Deletions cut 6 bases from V and 4 bases from J, with 13 bases between.

The CDR3 protein is CASSQLRTVKNTEAFF. In DNA, the CDR3 is TGCGCCAGCAGCCAACTACGGACAGTTAAGAACACTGAAGCTTTCTTT. This sequence joins TRBV4-1 and TRBJ1-1, with D possibly matching TRBD1 (6 bases). Germline V CDR1 and CDR2: MGHRA, YSYEKL. The V and J ends lost 2 bases and 1 base respectively, with 14 bases between them. The CDR3 runs to 16 residues.

The chain carries TRBV7-2 and TRBJ2-3, with 8 bases matching TRBD2. J was trimmed by 4 bases and V by 6 bases; bases with no gene match: 6. The CDR3 extends over 14 amino acids. Germline CDR1 reads SGHTA; CDR2 reads FQGNSA. Here the CDR3 DNA reads TGTGCCAGCAGTGACCGGGGGGGCCCAGATACGCAGTATTTT. It codes for CASSDRGGPDTQYF.

This rearrangement joins TRBV30 to TRBJ2-7; D might be TRBD2 (5 bases). The germline CDR1 and CDR2 sequences are GTSNPN and SVGIG (reference sequence). The CDR3 has 13 residues. The germline V and J ends were trimmed by 0 bases and 4 bases, with 10 bases remaining between them. The CDR3 here is CAWSVRSGYEQYF. For the CDR3, the DNA is TGTGCCTGGAGTGTACGATCGGGATACGAGCAGTACTTC.